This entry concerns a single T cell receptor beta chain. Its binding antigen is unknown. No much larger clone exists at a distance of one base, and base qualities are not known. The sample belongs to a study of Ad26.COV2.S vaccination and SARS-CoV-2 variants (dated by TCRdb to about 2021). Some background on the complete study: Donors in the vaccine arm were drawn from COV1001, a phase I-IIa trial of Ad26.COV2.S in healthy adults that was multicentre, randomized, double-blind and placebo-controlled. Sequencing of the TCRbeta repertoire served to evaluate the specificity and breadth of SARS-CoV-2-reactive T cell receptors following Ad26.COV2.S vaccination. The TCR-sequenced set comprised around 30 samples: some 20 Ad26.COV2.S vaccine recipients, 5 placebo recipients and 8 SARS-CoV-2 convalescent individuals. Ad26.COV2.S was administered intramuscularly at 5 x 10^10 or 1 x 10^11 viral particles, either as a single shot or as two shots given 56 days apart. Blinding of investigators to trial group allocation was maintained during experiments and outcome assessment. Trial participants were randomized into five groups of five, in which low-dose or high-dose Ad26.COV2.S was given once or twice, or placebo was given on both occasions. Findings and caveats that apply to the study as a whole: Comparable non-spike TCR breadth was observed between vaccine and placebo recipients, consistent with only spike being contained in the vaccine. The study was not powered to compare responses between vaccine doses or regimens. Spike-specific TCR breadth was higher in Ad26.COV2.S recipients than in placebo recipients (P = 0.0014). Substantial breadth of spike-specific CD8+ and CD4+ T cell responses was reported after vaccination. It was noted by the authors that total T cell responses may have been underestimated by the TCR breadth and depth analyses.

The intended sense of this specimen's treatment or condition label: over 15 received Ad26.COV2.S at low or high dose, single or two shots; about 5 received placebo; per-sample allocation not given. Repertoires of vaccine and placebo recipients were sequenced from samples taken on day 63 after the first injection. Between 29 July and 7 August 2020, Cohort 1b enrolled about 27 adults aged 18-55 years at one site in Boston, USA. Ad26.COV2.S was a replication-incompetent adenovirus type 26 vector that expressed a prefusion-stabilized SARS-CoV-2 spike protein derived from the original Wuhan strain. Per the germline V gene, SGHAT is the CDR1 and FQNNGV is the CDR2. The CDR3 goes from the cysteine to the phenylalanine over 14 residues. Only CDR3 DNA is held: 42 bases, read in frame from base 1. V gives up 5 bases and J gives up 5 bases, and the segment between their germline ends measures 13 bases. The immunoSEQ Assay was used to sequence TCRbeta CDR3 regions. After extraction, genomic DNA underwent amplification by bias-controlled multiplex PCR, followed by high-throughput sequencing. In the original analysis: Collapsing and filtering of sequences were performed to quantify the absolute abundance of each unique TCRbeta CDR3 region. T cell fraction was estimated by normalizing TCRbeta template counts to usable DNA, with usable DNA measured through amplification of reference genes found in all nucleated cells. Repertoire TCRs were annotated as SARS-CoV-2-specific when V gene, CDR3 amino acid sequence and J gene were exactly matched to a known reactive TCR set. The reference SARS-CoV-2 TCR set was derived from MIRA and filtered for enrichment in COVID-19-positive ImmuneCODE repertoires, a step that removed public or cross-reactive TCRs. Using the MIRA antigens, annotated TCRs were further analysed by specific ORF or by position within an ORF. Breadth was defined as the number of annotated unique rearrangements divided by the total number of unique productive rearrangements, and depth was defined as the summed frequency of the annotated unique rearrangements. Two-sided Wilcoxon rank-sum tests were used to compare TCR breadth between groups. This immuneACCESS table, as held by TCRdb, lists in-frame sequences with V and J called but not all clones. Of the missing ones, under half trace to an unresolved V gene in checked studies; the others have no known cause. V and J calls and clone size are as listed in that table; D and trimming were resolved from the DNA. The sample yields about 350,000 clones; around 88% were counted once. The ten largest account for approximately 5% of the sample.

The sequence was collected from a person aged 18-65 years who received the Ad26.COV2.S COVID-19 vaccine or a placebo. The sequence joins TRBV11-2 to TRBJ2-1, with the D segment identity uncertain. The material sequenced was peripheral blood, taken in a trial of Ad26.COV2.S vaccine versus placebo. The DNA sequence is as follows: TGTGCCAGCAGCCCTATTGGGTGGAACAATGAGCAGTTCTTC. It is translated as CASSPIGWNNEQFF.